Following are 24 T cell receptor beta chains from one sample sequenced in a study of blood T cell repertoires in COVID-19 (dated by TCRdb to 2018 to 2020). The receptor library was made with the immunoSEQ multiplex PCR assay. Entries here come from immuneACCESS through TCRdb and include only in-frame sequences with V and J called. Some clones fail to appear in such tables; in the studies checked, an unresolved V gene covers under half of the shortfall, and the cause of the remainder is unknown. Across this sample there are 210,000 or so clones, with around 84% seen only once. Jointly, the top ten make up 15% to 20% of the sample. The specimen sequenced was peripheral blood. These receptors all come from a woman older than 75 with active or convalescent COVID-19.

The chain carries TRBV7-3 and TRBJ1-1; 8 bases are a match to TRBD1. The CDR3 sequence is 17 residues long. Germline V lookup: CDR1 SGHTA, CDR2 FQGTGA. J gave up 2 bases and V 3 bases, and 11 bases lay outside the gene matches. DNA of the CDR3: TGTGCCAGCAGCTTTCAGGGGGCGATCCGAATAAACACTGAAGCTTTCTTT. This gives the protein CASSFQGAIRINTEAFF.

A few counts support this clone. The chain combines TRBV7-8 with TRBJ2-7; TRBD2 might be the D (6 bases). The V end lost 5 bases, the J end lost 4 bases, and 21 bases lay between the germline ends. The CDR3 runs to 16 residues. Germline assignment: CDR1 SGHVS and CDR2 FQNEAQ. CDR3 residues: CASSRTGVGGRYEQYF. The CDR3 DNA follows: TGTGCCAGCAGCCGGACGGGAGTGGGGGGACGGTACGAGCAGTACTTC. The variable domain in full, with the rest retrieved from reference TRBV7-8 and TRBJ2-7, is GAGVSQSPRYKVAKRGQDVALRCDPISGHVSLFWYQQALGQGPEFLTYFQNEAQLDKSGLPSDRFFAERPEGSVSTLKIQRTQQEDSAVYLCASSRTGVGGRYEQYFGPGTRLTVT.

Of note for this clone: Other DNA sequences of this sample code for an identical CDR3. The rearrangement links TRBV2 to TRBJ1-5, with 8 bases identical to TRBD1. With V trimmed by 8 bases and J by 4 bases, 4 bases remained unmatched. The CDR3 has 13 amino acids. CDR1 SNHLY and CDR2 FYNNEI come from the germline V gene. The CDR3 DNA sequence: TGTGCCAGCGGACAGGGTTTGAATCAGCCCCAGCATTTT. Its protein product is CASGQGLNQPQHF.

The chain is built from TRBV6-5 and TRBJ1-5; 9 bases are a match to TRBD1. This CDR3 has 15 amino acids. From germline, CDR1 is MNHEY and CDR2 SVGAGI. J was trimmed by 4 bases and V by 5 bases; bases with no gene match: 6. CDR3: CASSRGTGPNQPQHF. CDR3 DNA sequence: TGTGCCAGCAGTAGGGGGACAGGGCCTAATCAGCCCCAGCATTTT.

This clone was seen once. The CDR3 reads CASSPAGQKNTEAFF. The DNA of the CDR3 is TGTGCCAGCTCACCCGCAGGCCAGAAGAACACTGAAGCTTTCTTT. This chain uses TRBV18 with TRBJ1-1; no clear D gene. V lost 3 bases and J 1 base, leaving 12 bases between the germline ends. There are 15 residues in the CDR3. Germline CDR1 reads KGHSH; CDR2 reads LQKENI. The full variable domain, its missing parts supplied by reference TRBV18 and TRBJ1-1, is NAGVMQNPRHLVRRRGQEARLRCSPMKGHSHVYWYRQLPEEGLKFMVYLQKENIIDESGMPKERFSAEFPKEGPSILRIQQVVRGDSAAYFCASSPAGQKNTEAFFGQGTRLTVV.

This chain connects TRBV5-4 to TRBJ1-2; D gene unclear. The CDR3 loop spans 14 amino acids. The germline V and J ends were trimmed by 4 bases and 7 bases, with 17 bases remaining between them. The germline CDR1 and CDR2 sequences are SGHNT and YYREEE (reference sequence). CDR3 amino acids: CASSPGKVRGGYTF. CDR3 in DNA: TGTGCCAGCAGCCCCGGGAAAGTAAGAGGTGGCTACACCTTC.

This clone was detected only a few times. This rearrangement joins TRBV7-2 to TRBJ2-2, with D possibly being TRBD1 (6 bases). Deletions cut 6 bases from V and 6 bases from J, with 20 bases between. CDR1 is SGHTA, CDR2 FQGNSA, per germline. The length of the CDR3 is 16 residues. For the CDR3, the DNA is TGTGCCAGCAGTTTAAGTCCGATGGGGGCATCCGGGGAGCTGTTTTTT. Translated, it gives CASSLSPMGASGELFF.

The chain joins TRBV10-2 to TRBJ2-7; TRBD2 aligns across 13 bases. The V gene end was trimmed by 2 bases and the J gene end by 0 bases; junction bases not matched to a gene: 7. Germline CDR1 reads WSHSY; CDR2 reads SAAADI. The CDR3 is made up of 18 amino acids. CDR3 sequence reads: CASSEKGTSGMSSYEQYF. CDR3 nucleotides: TGCGCCAGCAGTGAGAAAGGGACTAGCGGGATGAGCTCCTACGAGCAGTACTTC.

In this sample, this clone turned up once. The genes are TRBV11-2 and TRBJ1-2; 7 positions match TRBD1. The V and J ends lost 2 bases and 4 bases, in that order; junction bases with no gene match: 7. This CDR3 comprises 15 residues. CDR1 SGHAT and CDR2 FQNNGV come from the germline V gene. The CDR3 loop is CASSLSSGGGYGYTF. CDR3 nucleotide sequence: TGTGCCAGCAGCTTATCTTCAGGGGGAGGCTATGGCTACACCTTC.

The chain is built from TRBV28 and TRBJ1-2, with a possible D match to TRBD1 (6 bases). Trimming pared 6 bases from V and 0 bases from J, leaving 11 bases between. This CDR3 has 14 residues. Germline values: CDR1 MDHEN, CDR2 SYDVKM. In nucleotides, the CDR3 is TGTGCCAGCAGGGGGGGGCCCCCTAACTATGGCTACACCTTC. Translating gives CASRGGPPNYGYTF.

V and J are TRBV10-3 and TRBJ2-2; D perhaps matches TRBD1 (6 bases). Trimming removed 5 bases from V and 2 bases from J, with 15 bases in between. The CDR3 has 16 amino acids. Germline V gene data show CDR1 as ENHRY and CDR2 as SYGVKD. CDR3 bases: TGTGCCATCAGTCCCCATGGGGGCGGCAACACCGGGGAGCTGTTTTTT. Translating it yields CAISPHGGGNTGELFF.

The J gene is TRBJ1-4, the V gene TRBV5-1; possible D gene TRBD1, 6 bases. The germline V gene has CDR1 SGHRS and CDR2 YFSETQ. The CDR3 sequence is 14 residues long. Trimming removed 5 bases from V and 3 bases from J, with 11 bases in between. The CDR3 sequence: CASSPRGSNEKLFF. Here the CDR3 DNA reads TGCGCCAGCAGTCCCAGGGGTTCTAATGAAAAACTGTTTTTT.

The CDR3 here is CASSKEQGARSPLHF. CDR3 bases: TGCGCCAGCAGCAAGGAACAGGGGGCGCGCTCACCCCTCCACTTT. The chain couples TRBV5-1 to TRBJ1-6; 9 nucleotides align to TRBD1. CDR1 is SGHRS and CDR2 is YFSETQ in the germline V gene. The CDR3 has 15 residues. V lost 4 bases, J lost 10 bases, and 9 bases stayed unmatched. Complete variable domain (other parts from reference TRBV5-1 and TRBJ1-6): KAGVTQTPRYLIKTRGQQVTLSCSPISGHRSVSWYQQTPGQGLQFLFEYFSETQRNKGNFPGRFSGRQFSNSRSEMNVSTLELGDSALYLCASSKEQGARSPLHFGNGTRLTVT.

V gene TRBV5-1 combines with J gene TRBJ2-7, with 8 bases identical to TRBD1. This CDR3 spans 14 amino acids. Trimming at V came to 2 bases and at J to 3 bases, leaving 4 bases not matched to a gene. From germline, CDR1 is SGHRS and CDR2 YFSETQ. The CDR3 DNA is TGCGCCAGCAGCTTACGACAGGGGCTCTACGAGCAGTACTTC. Its protein is CASSLRQGLYEQYF.

The chain has TRBV10-3 and TRBJ1-4; unclear D gene. Germline CDR1 and CDR2: ENHRY and SYGVKD. CDR3 length: 14 amino acids. Deletions cut 5 bases from V and 3 bases from J, with 10 bases between. CDR3 sequence (DNA): TGTGCCATCAGTCAGTACTCGGCTAATGAAAAACTGTTTTTT. Amino acids: CAISQYSANEKLFF.

The V and J genes are TRBV19 and TRBJ2-7; 9 positions match TRBD1. The germline gives CDR1 LNHDA, CDR2 SQIVND (reference sequence). This CDR3 comprises 18 residues. V lost 4 bases, J lost 2 bases, and 15 bases stayed unmatched. The CDR3 is CASSNLGQGTTHPYEQYF. CDR3 nucleotide sequence: TGTGCCAGTAGTAACCTGGGACAGGGCACGACTCACCCCTACGAGCAGTACTTC.

The V gene is TRBV20-1, the J gene TRBJ2-7; perhaps TRBD2 as D (6 bases). The CDR3 runs to 15 residues. Germline CDR1 reads DFQATT; CDR2 reads SNEGSKA (reference sequence). Trimming pared 3 bases from V and 6 bases from J, leaving 21 bases between. CDR3 DNA sequence: TGCAGTGCTAGTATGGTAGCTAGGGCAGCGGGCGAGCAGTACTTC. Translated: CSASMVARAAGEQYF.

The J gene is TRBJ2-1, the V gene TRBV18; unclear D gene. Germline V gives CDR1 KGHSH, CDR2 LQKENI. The V and J ends lost 0 bases and 0 bases respectively, with 12 bases between them. CDR3 length: 17 residues. CDR3 protein: CASSPPKGQASYNEQFF. CDR3 nucleotide sequence: TGTGCCAGCTCACCACCGAAAGGTCAGGCCTCCTACAATGAGCAGTTCTTC.

The chain carries TRBV6-5 and TRBJ1-1; 8 nucleotides line up with TRBD1. V lost 6 bases to trimming and J lost 9 bases; unmatched junction nucleotides: 3. The CDR3 extends over 11 amino acids. Germline CDR1 and CDR2: MNHEY and SVGAGI. Here the CDR3 reads CASSRQGQAFF. The CDR3, as DNA: TGTGCCAGCAGCCGACAGGGGCAAGCTTTCTTT.

The rearrangement uses TRBV29-1 and TRBJ2-7; D is unresolved. Looked up from germline, CDR1 is SQVTM and CDR2 is ANQGSEA. Trimming pared 8 bases from V and 6 bases from J, leaving 14 bases between. This CDR3 has 11 amino acids. The DNA of the CDR3 is TGCAGCCTCGGAAACGGCGGCGAGCAGTACTTC. It is translated as CSLGNGGEQYF.

V is TRBV4-1 and J is TRBJ2-2; tentative D call: TRBD1 (5 bases). Germline loops: CDR1 MGHRA, CDR2 YSYEKL. V was cut by 0 bases and J by 8 bases, with 16 bases left in between. This CDR3 has 16 residues. CDR3: CASSQDKGWDRGELFF. The CDR3 DNA reads as TGCGCCAGCAGCCAAGACAAGGGGTGGGATCGGGGGGAGCTGTTTTTT.

This chain joins TRBV19 and TRBJ1-5; no clear D. V was pared by 5 bases and J by 6 bases, with 17 bases between. This CDR3 has 15 amino acids. CDR1 and CDR2 (germline): LNHDA, SQIVND (reference sequence). For the CDR3, the DNA is TGTGCCAGTAGTTCCGGTCCTACTCCGGTTCAGCCCCAGCATTTT. Amino acid sequence: CASSSGPTPVQPQHF.

The V and J genes are TRBV7-2 and TRBJ2-2, with 8 nucleotides matching TRBD1. The junction had 2 bases not matched to a gene; V was cut back by 3 bases and J by 5 bases. From germline, CDR1 is SGHTA and CDR2 FQGNSA. This CDR3 has 14 residues. The CDR3, as DNA: TGTGCCAGCAGCTTCGACAGGGGTACCGGGGAGCTGTTTTTT. Protein: CASSFDRGTGELFF.

This clone has only one observation. The V call is TRBV7-9, the J call TRBJ2-2; 10 bases fit TRBD1. V was clipped by 5 bases and J by 10 bases; unmatched bases: 10. CDR1 is SEHNR, CDR2 FQNEAQ, per germline (reference sequence). CDR3 length: 15 residues. Here the CDR3 DNA reads TGTGCCAGCAGCGGCCGGGACAGGGGTGCCGAGGAGCTGTTTTTT. Translated: CASSGRDRGAEELFF.